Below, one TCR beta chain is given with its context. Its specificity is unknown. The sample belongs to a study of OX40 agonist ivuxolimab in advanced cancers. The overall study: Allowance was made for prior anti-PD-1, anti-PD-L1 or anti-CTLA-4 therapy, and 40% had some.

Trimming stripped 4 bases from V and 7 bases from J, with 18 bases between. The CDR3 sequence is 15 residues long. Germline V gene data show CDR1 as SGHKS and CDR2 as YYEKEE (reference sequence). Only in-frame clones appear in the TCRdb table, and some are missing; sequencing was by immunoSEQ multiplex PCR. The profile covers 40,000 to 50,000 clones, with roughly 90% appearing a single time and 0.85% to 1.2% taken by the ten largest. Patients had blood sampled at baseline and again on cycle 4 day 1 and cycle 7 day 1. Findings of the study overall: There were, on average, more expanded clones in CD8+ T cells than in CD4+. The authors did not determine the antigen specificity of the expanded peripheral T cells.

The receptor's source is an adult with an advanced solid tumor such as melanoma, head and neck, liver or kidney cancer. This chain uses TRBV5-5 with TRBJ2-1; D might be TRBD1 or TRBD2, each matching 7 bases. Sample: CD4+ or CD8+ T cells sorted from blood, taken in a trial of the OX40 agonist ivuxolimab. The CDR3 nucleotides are TGTGCCAGCAGCGAAGGGAGGGGGCGATGGAATGAGCAGTTCTTC. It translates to CASSEGRGRWNEQFF.